These 28 T cell receptor beta chains share one sample of origin, sequenced in a study of post-analysis software for immune sequencing data. Overall study results and limits: Comparison of patients with controls showed four or five TRBV segments more frequent in patients, TRBV5-6, TRBV5-1 and TRBV20-1 among them.

The antigens of these receptors remain unknown. Prepared libraries of TCR beta cDNA carried unique molecular identifiers. Using its own MiXCR run on the PCR reads, TCRdb lists one record per CDR3 protein. The sample lists 650,000 to 900,000 distinct CDR3 sequences; roughly 46% were seen once. What was sequenced was blood. These receptors were collected from a girl between 10 and 17 years old with multiple sclerosis.

The gene calls are TRBV12-3 or TRBV12-4 and TRBJ2-5, with TRBD2 identical over 13 bases. Trimming cost V 5 bases and J 1 base; bases outside gene matches: 7. CDR3 size: 17 residues. In DNA form, the CDR3 reads TGTGCCAGCAGTCTAAGACTAGCGGGAGGCCGCCAAGAGACCCAGTACTTC. Encoded protein: CASSLRLAGGRQETQYF.

The CDR3 reads CASSLAGLDYEQYF. For the CDR3, the DNA is TGTGCCAGCAGTTTAGCGGGGCTGGACTACGAGCAGTACTTC. This chain joins TRBV12-3 or TRBV12-4 and TRBJ2-5, with D perhaps matching TRBD1 (5 bases). The DNA end is more similar to TRBJ2-7, so the J call may be wrong. This CDR3 spans 14 amino acids.

This rearrangement joins TRBV4-2 to TRBJ2-6; the D gene could be TRBD1 or TRBD2 (6 bases each). With 5 bases removed from V and 1 base from J, the gap between germline ends came to 21 bases. CDR1 LGHNA and CDR2 YNFKEQ come from the germline V gene. The CDR3 has 19 residues. CDR3 amino acids: CASSDFNGGQGSGANVLTF. In nucleotides, the CDR3 is TGTGCCAGCAGCGATTTCAACGGGGGCCAGGGATCTGGGGCCAACGTCCTGACTTTC.

The CDR3 DNA follows: TGTGCCAGCAGTGATGGTCGCGACTACGAGCAGTACTTC. Translated: CASSDGRDYEQYF. The rearrangement uses TRBV6-1 and TRBJ2-7; D remains ambiguous. The CDR3 consists of 13 residues. V was shortened by 3 bases and J by 3 bases, with 9 bases between the two germline ends. The germline gives CDR1 MNHNS, CDR2 SASEGT.

This clonotype was picked up a small number of times. The rearrangement links TRBV11-1 to TRBJ2-5; 10 nucleotides match TRBD2. CDR3 length equals 22 residues. Trimming at V came to 3 bases and at J to 1 base, leaving 23 bases not matched to a gene. Germline CDR1 is SGHAT and CDR2 is FQDESV (reference sequence). This CDR3 reads CASSFLQLGSESSGGPQETQYF. CDR3 bases: TGTGCCAGCAGCTTTCTCCAGCTGGGTTCTGAGTCTAGCGGGGGCCCCCAAGAGACCCAGTACTTC.

This clonotype was counted between two and nine times. This rearrangement joins TRBV15 to TRBJ2-1; a possible D gene is TRBD2 (7 bases). The CDR3 has 16 residues. Germline V lookup: CDR1 LNHNV, CDR2 YYDKDF (reference sequence). Trimming shortened V by 5 bases and J by 4 bases, and 18 bases separated the two germline ends. The CDR3 loop reads CATSPIGGRGYNEQFF. CDR3 bases: TGTGCCACCAGCCCAATAGGTGGGAGGGGGTACAATGAGCAGTTCTTC.

The CDR3 DNA is TGTGCCAGCAGCCTGGACAGATTCACCGGGGAGCTGTTTTTT. It encodes CASSLDRFTGELFF. This chain uses TRBV28 with TRBJ2-2; maybe TRBD1 (6 bases). V was pared by 6 bases and J by 4 bases, with 12 bases between. Germline CDR1 reads MDHEN; CDR2 reads SYDVKM. The CDR3 is 14 residues long.

This chain joins TRBV9 and TRBJ2-1, with 8 bases aligning to TRBD2. Germline V CDR1 and CDR2: SGDLS, YYNGEE. J gave up 7 bases and V 1 base, and 4 bases lay outside the gene matches. The CDR3 contains 14 residues. The CDR3 coding sequence is TGTGCCAGCAGCGTAAGCGGGAGCGGAAATGAGCAGTTCTTC. Translating gives CASSVSGSGNEQFF. The whole variable domain, filled in from reference TRBV9 and TRBJ2-1, reads DSGVTQTPKHLITATGQRVTLRCSPRSGDLSVYWYQQSLDQGLQFLIQYYNGEERAKGNILERFSAQQFPDLHSELNLSSLELGDSALYFCASSVSGSGNEQFFGPGTRLTVL.

The V gene is TRBV29-1, the J gene TRBJ2-3, with 7 bases aligning to TRBD2. The CDR3 has 14 residues. Per the germline V gene, CDR1 is SQVTM and CDR2 is ANQGSEA. Trimming cost V 6 bases and J 2 bases; bases outside gene matches: 8. The CDR3 here is CSVEPSGTTDTQYF. CDR3 nucleotide sequence: TGCAGCGTGGAACCTAGCGGTACCACAGATACGCAGTATTTT.

The chain employs TRBV20-1 and TRBJ1-2, with D uncertain. V lost 3 bases, J lost 4 bases, and 6 bases lay in between. Germline V lookup: CDR1 DFQATT, CDR2 SNEGSKA (reference sequence). This CDR3 is built from 11 residues. DNA for the CDR3: TGCAGTGCTAGTGTGGTCTATGGCTACACCTTC. Amino acids: CSASVVYGYTF.

This clonotype has more than one count but fewer than ten. The rearrangement links TRBV12-3 or TRBV12-4 to TRBJ1-4; perhaps TRBD1 as D (6 bases). V lost 6 bases to trimming and J lost 7 bases, with 12 bases between them. The CDR3 has 13 residues. In nucleotides, the CDR3 is TGTGCCAGCAGAGCGACAGGTGGTGAAAAACTGTTTTTT. It encodes CASRATGGEKLFF.

For the CDR3, the DNA is TGTGCCAGCAGACCTCCGTGGCCAGGGACCTACTCATACGAGCAGTACTTC. This translates into CASRPPWPGTYSYEQYF. This chain joins TRBV6-6 and TRBJ2-7; D may be TRBD1 or TRBD2 (5 bases each). Looked up from germline, CDR1 is MNHNY and CDR2 is SVGAGI (reference sequence). Trimming pared 6 bases from V and 4 bases from J, leaving 25 bases between. The CDR3 has 17 residues.

V and J are TRBV3-1 and TRBJ2-5, with D perhaps TRBD1 or TRBD2 (6 bases each). This CDR3 comprises 15 residues. Trimming shortened V by 0 bases and J by 1 base, and 9 bases separated the two germline ends. Per germline, CDR1 LGHDT and CDR2 YNNKEL (reference sequence). Here the CDR3 reads CASSQDGGLQETQYF. Written as DNA, the CDR3 is TGTGCCAGCAGCCAAGATGGGGGGCTCCAAGAGACCCAGTACTTC.

The rearrangement links TRBV12-3 or TRBV12-4 to TRBJ2-5; 12 positions match TRBD2. With 6 bases clipped from V and 4 bases from J, the junction kept 15 bases outside the gene matches. The CDR3 spans 18 residues. This CDR3 reads CASRHTGLAGTRGETQYF. Here the CDR3 DNA reads TGTGCCAGCAGGCACACGGGACTAGCGGGCACTCGGGGAGAGACCCAGTACTTC.

This chain connects TRBV10-3 to TRBJ2-2, with 9 nucleotides matching TRBD1. CDR1 and CDR2 (germline): ENHRY, SYGVKD. The J segment lost 6 bases and the V segment lost 1 base, leaving 6 bases of the junction unmatched. The CDR3 totals 16 residues. The CDR3 nucleotides read TGTGCCATCAGTGAGTGGGGGACAGGGCGACCCGGGGAGCTGTTTTTT. Protein product: CAISEWGTGRPGELFF.

This clonotype was counted a few times. The chain recombines TRBV28 with TRBJ2-3; D gene uncertain. From germline, CDR1 is MDHEN and CDR2 SYDVKM. The CDR3 spans 14 residues. The V and J ends lost 3 bases and 7 bases respectively, with 14 bases between them. This CDR3 is CASSFEYPKYTQYF. The CDR3 bases are TGTGCCAGCAGTTTTGAGTACCCCAAGTATACGCAGTATTTT.

V usage is TRBV5-1 and J usage is TRBJ2-7; D gene unclear. In germline, CDR1 is SGHRS, CDR2 YFSETQ. The CDR3 has 14 amino acids. Trimming shortened V by 0 bases and J by 3 bases, and 10 bases separated the two germline ends. CDR3 in DNA: TGCGCCAGCAGCTTGGACACACTGGGCTACGAGCAGTACTTC. This translates into CASSLDTLGYEQYF.

This clonotype has a handful of counts. The chain links TRBV28 to TRBJ2-7, with a tentative D call TRBD1 (7 bases). Germline V gene sequence: CDR1 MDHEN, CDR2 SYDVKM. Deletions cut 7 bases from V and 6 bases from J, with 19 bases between. This CDR3 contains 14 residues. The CDR3: CASKPWGDSGEQYF. CDR3 coding DNA: TGTGCCAGCAAACCCTGGGGGGACAGTGGCGAGCAGTACTTC.

In the case of this clonotype: The junction differs from germline at one of its ends, possibly a read error. This chain joins TRBV15 and TRBJ2-1; 9 bases fit TRBD2. Germline V gives CDR1 LNHNV, CDR2 YYDKDF (reference sequence). The CDR3 sequence is 16 residues long. DNA of the CDR3: TGTGCCACCAGCAGGACTAGCGGAGTCTCCTACAATGAGCGGTTCTTC. Its protein is CATSRTSGVSYNERFF. The whole variable domain, filled in from reference TRBV15 and TRBJ2-1, reads DAMVIQNPRYQVTQFGKPVTLSCSQTLNHNVMYWYQQKSSQAPKLLFHYYDKDFNNEADTPDNFQSRRPNTSFCFLDIRSPGLGDTAMYLCATSRTSGVSYNERFFGPGTRLTVL.

V gene TRBV5-1 combines with J gene TRBJ1-3; maybe TRBD1 (5 bases). Germline V gene lookup returns CDR1 SGHRS and CDR2 YFSETQ. Trimming cost V 3 bases and J 4 bases, with 17 bases left between them. This CDR3 comprises 16 residues. The CDR3 is CASSSSGTPGGNTIYF. CDR3 bases: TGCGCCAGCAGCTCCTCCGGGACTCCAGGAGGAAACACCATATATTTT.

V and J are TRBV4-2 and TRBJ2-4; D may match TRBD1 or TRBD2 (5 bases each). The CDR3 covers 13 residues. CDR1 LGHNA and CDR2 YNFKEQ come from the germline V gene. Trimming pared 1 base from V and 7 bases from J, leaving 8 bases between. CDR3 in DNA: TGTGCCAGCAGCCAAGGCAGGGAGAACATTCAGTACTTC. Its protein is CASSQGRENIQYF.

V is TRBV7-9 and J is TRBJ1-1; 7 bases agree with TRBD1. The germline V gene encodes CDR1 SEHNR and CDR2 FQNEAQ (reference sequence). J was trimmed by 6 bases and V by 2 bases; bases with no gene match: 9. The length of the CDR3 is 15 residues. The CDR3 sequence is CASSLPDRDGPEAFF. Written as DNA, the CDR3 is TGTGCCAGCAGCTTACCCGACAGGGATGGTCCTGAAGCTTTCTTT.

Only a few counts were recorded for this clonotype. The V call is TRBV4-3, the J call TRBJ2-3, with 9 positions matching TRBD2. The CDR3 consists of 16 residues. Germline V CDR1 and CDR2: LGHNA, YSLEER. J gave up 3 bases and V 4 bases, and 8 bases lay outside the gene matches. The CDR3 loop reads CASSREVAGETDTQYF. CDR3 coding DNA: TGCGCCAGCAGCCGGGAGGTAGCGGGAGAGACAGATACGCAGTATTTT.

The V gene is TRBV15, the J gene TRBJ2-1; perhaps TRBD2 as D (6 bases). CDR1 is LNHNV and CDR2 is YYDKDF in the germline V gene (reference sequence). The CDR3 is 15 amino acids. The V and J ends lost 1 base and 5 bases respectively, with 12 bases between them. The CDR3 nucleotides are TGTGCCACCAGCAGAGTGGCGGGAACGAACAATGAGCAGTTCTTC. It is translated as CATSRVAGTNNEQFF.

This clonotype appeared a few times. This chain uses TRBV12-3 or TRBV12-4 with TRBJ1-2, with D hard to call. The length of the CDR3 is 13 residues. Trimming took off 7 bases at V and 3 bases at J, with 12 bases between the two ends. The CDR3, as DNA: TGTGCCAGCACCCGTGGGGTTTACTATGGCTACACCTTC. Translation: CASTRGVYYGYTF.

This clonotype showed up many times. The chain couples TRBV11-1 to TRBJ2-4, with D maybe TRBD1 (6 bases). The ends were cut back, 1 base at V and 6 bases at J, with 10 bases in the middle. This CDR3 spans 14 amino acids. Germline CDR1 and CDR2: SGHAT and FQDESV (reference sequence). In nucleotides, the CDR3 is TGTGCCAGCAGCTTAGGATCGACAGGAAACATTCAGTACTTC. Translated, it gives CASSLGSTGNIQYF.

This chain links TRBV12-3 or TRBV12-4 with TRBJ1-1; D ambiguous. The ends were cut back, 2 bases at V and 0 bases at J, with 13 bases in the middle. CDR3 size: 16 residues. This chain's CDR3 is CASSLLTGPMNTEAFF. For the CDR3, the DNA is TGTGCCAGCAGTTTATTGACGGGCCCCATGAACACTGAAGCTTTCTTT.

This chain connects TRBV29-1 to TRBJ2-1; 9 bases line up with TRBD2. This CDR3 has 17 residues. J gave up 1 base and V 4 bases, and 11 bases lay outside the gene matches. Germline CDR1 is SQVTM and CDR2 is ANQGSEA. CDR3 DNA: TGCAGCGTTGGGAGGGGATCGGCGGGAGGGTCCTACAATGAGCAGTTCTTC. Translation gives CSVGRGSAGGSYNEQFF.